This T cell receptor beta chain was profiled in a study of shared clonotypes between healthy human individuals. This CDR3 has 15 residues. Germline-derived CDR1 and CDR2 are SGHVS and FNYEAQ. The germline V and J ends were trimmed by 1 base and 1 base, with 11 bases remaining between them. This clone showed up just a few times. The method was immunoSEQ multiplex PCR; TCRdb's version includes in-frame clones alone and lacks a portion of them. The sample has approximately 980,000 clones, roughly 72% seen once. Sample: memory CD4+ T cells sorted from blood. The subset denotes: CD45RA-negative fraction. The J gene is TRBJ2-7, the V gene TRBV7-6; weak D call: TRBD2 (7 bases). The clonotype comes from a young man in good health. CDR3 in amino acids: CASSLGRGGSYEQYF. Written as DNA, the CDR3 is TGTGCCAGCAGCTTAGGCAGGGGAGGGTCCTACGAGCAGTACTTC.